The source of this T cell receptor (beta chain) is a study of T-cell memory formation after mild COVID-19. This clonotype was observed a few times. Its antigen is not known. A single record per CDR3 protein comes from TCRdb applying MiXCR to the 5' RACE reads. The sample records some 490,000 distinct CDR3 sequences, about 20% being singletons. The study's findings and limits: Of the contracting clones, CD4+ ones lay mainly in CM and EM, and CD8+ ones in EMRA.

The CDR3 has 12 residues. The germline V gene encodes CDR1 GTSNPN and CDR2 SVGIG (reference sequence). V gave up 3 bases and J gave up 7 bases; unmatched junction bases: 6. Sequenced sample: PBMCs or a T cell subset sorted from them (not recorded which). This chain links TRBV30 with TRBJ2-7, with 7 positions matching TRBD1. The sequence came from an adult woman who had mild COVID-19 (a few samples of this study predate the infection). Cell type and time point are not known. The CDR3 DNA reads TGTGCCTGGAGCCGACAGGGATGGGAGCAGTACTTC. Translating it yields CAWSRQGWEQYF.